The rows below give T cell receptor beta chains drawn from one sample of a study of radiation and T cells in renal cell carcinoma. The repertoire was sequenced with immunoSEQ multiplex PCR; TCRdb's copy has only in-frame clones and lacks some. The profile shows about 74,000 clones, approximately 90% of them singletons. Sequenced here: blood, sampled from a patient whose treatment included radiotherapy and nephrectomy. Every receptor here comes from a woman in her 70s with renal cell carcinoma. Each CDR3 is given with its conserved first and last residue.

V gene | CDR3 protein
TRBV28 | CASSLAGGPLNEQFF
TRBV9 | CASSVTGTGELFF
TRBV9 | CASSEQVSETQYF
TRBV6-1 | CASSDPQGLVPYEQYF
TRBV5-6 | CASQLGSDRRKGDYEQYF
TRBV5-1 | CASTPRVLAGTNTGELFF
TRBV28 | CASSYPPGSGNTIYF
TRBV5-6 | CASSLGLAGNTGELFF
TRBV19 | CASSLRRTGGHSGANVLTF
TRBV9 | CASSGYSGPGNTIYF
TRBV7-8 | CASSLAGRGVATQYF
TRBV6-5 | CASTGGASDEQFF
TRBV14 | CASSQVMGGAEAFF
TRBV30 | CAWSVGGVSYEQYF
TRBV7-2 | CASSRTGGNEQFF
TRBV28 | CAIQSGTSGGAEQFF
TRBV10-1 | CASRGHIGEAFF
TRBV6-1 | CASSEGTAYGYTF
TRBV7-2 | CASSGARGYGYTF
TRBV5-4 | CASSPMGPQSGTDTQYF
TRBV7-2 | CASSLSRGGGELFF
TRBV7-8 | CASSLGGTSAEQYF
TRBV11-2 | CASSRDSTPSTDTQYF
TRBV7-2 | CASSLVPGSSGNTIYF
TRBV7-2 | CASSLRLREQYF
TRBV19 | CASRGGALHEQYF
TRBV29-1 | CSVAGGGDTQYF
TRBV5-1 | CASSLALGAGELFF
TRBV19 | CASSIPPISSSYNEQFF
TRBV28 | CASSPGQGPRNSPLHF
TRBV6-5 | CASSYSGYTEAFF